This T cell receptor (beta chain) originates from a study of blood T cell repertoires in COVID-19. Turning to the study itself: Donors in the United States, Italy and Spain gave samples during acute or convalescent COVID-19. PBMCs, B-cell-depleted T cells, or T cells were the source of the cDNA or gDNA that made up the material.

Original processing methods: Reference gene primer amplification in the assay estimated nucleated cell counts. Here immunoSEQ multiplex PCR was the method, and the copy in TCRdb shows in-frame clones only, minus some. V and J calls and clone size are as listed in that table; D and trimming were resolved from the DNA. In the table there are 310,000 or so clones, around 87% of which are singletons. Deletions cut 4 bases from V and 5 bases from J, with 15 bases between. Germline V gene sequence: CDR1 KGHSH, CDR2 LQKENI. The CDR3 consists of 15 residues. The clonotype comes from a woman in her forties or fifties who had recovered from COVID-19. Material for sequencing was peripheral blood. The V and J genes are TRBV18 and TRBJ1-5; tentatively, D is TRBD1 (6 bases). The chain's CDR3 is CASSLNQGLDQPQHF. Here the CDR3 DNA reads TGTGCCAGCTCACTTAATCAGGGGTTGGATCAGCCCCAGCATTTT.